The rows below give T cell receptor beta chains drawn from one sample of a study of cytomegalovirus exposure and HLA in healthy donors. TCRdb's table, derived via immunoSEQ multiplex PCR, lists solely in-frame clones and lacks some. The table has fewer than 150,000 clones, around 78% seen once; the top ten hold 5% to 7.5%. The sequencing input was PBMCs. These TCRs come from a woman between 40 and 50 years old in good health and CMV-seropositive. Each CDR3 is given with its conserved first and last residue. D genes are given only for firm matches. Where a row states a size, it is once, few, many or the class of an expanded clone; other rows omit it.

D gene: -; V gene: TRBV19; J gene: TRBJ2-1; clone size: -; CDR3 protein: CASSIDRWSYNEQFF; CDR3 DNA: TGTGCCAGTAGTATAGATCGGTGGTCCTACAATGAGCAGTTCTTC
D gene: TRBD2; V gene: TRBV7-9; J gene: TRBJ2-5; clone size: -; CDR3 protein: CASSAGGLSIETQYF; CDR3 DNA: TGTGCCAGCAGCGCGGGAGGCCTTTCCATTGAGACCCAGTACTTC
D gene: -; V gene: TRBV4-1; J gene: TRBJ2-5; clone size: -; CDR3 protein: CASSQDLVAGQETQYF; CDR3 DNA: TGCGCCAGCAGCCAAGATCTTGTGGCGGGACAAGAGACCCAGTACTTC
D gene: -; V gene: TRBV18; J gene: TRBJ1-4; clone size: -; CDR3 protein: CASSPPGTTNEKLFF; CDR3 DNA: TGTGCCAGCTCACCACCGGGGACTACTAATGAAAAACTGTTTTTT
D gene: -; V gene: TRBV4-2; J gene: TRBJ2-3; clone size: -; CDR3 protein: CASSQEVGQGFDTQYF; CDR3 DNA: TGTGCCAGCAGCCAAGAAGTAGGGCAGGGGTTTGATACGCAGTATTTT
D gene: -; V gene: TRBV5-5; J gene: TRBJ1-3; clone size: -; CDR3 protein: CASSPFRVAANTIYF; CDR3 DNA: TGTGCCAGCAGCCCGTTTCGAGTGGCGGCAAACACCATATATTTT
D gene: -; V gene: TRBV6-1; J gene: TRBJ1-1; clone size: few; CDR3 protein: CASSGGGYTEAFF; CDR3 DNA: TGTGCCAGCAGTGGAGGGGGTTACACTGAAGCTTTCTTT
D gene: -; V gene: TRBV5-1; J gene: TRBJ1-2; clone size: -; CDR3 protein: CASSLDREFGYTF; CDR3 DNA: TGCGCCAGCAGCTTGGACAGGGAGTTTGGCTACACCTTC
D gene: -; V gene: TRBV6-5; J gene: TRBJ1-5; clone size: once; CDR3 protein: CASSTKAWAQPQHF; CDR3 DNA: TGTGCCAGCAGTACAAAAGCCTGGGCCCAGCCCCAGCATTTT
D gene: -; V gene: TRBV5-1; J gene: TRBJ2-7; clone size: -; CDR3 protein: CASSPTPDYEQYF; CDR3 DNA: TGCGCCAGCAGCCCTACTCCTGACTACGAGCAGTACTTC
D gene: -; V gene: TRBV27; J gene: TRBJ1-4; clone size: -; CDR3 protein: CASSPGSSLREKLFF; CDR3 DNA: TGTGCCAGCAGTCCCGGGTCAAGCCTTAGGGAAAAACTGTTTTTT
D gene: -; V gene: TRBV9; J gene: TRBJ2-5; clone size: -; CDR3 protein: CASSVGHDSQETQYF; CDR3 DNA: TGTGCCAGCAGCGTAGGTCATGACAGCCAAGAGACCCAGTACTTC
D gene: TRBD2; V gene: TRBV7-6; J gene: TRBJ2-7; clone size: -; CDR3 protein: CASSLIAGGPRNEQYF; CDR3 DNA: TGTGCCAGCAGCTTGATAGCGGGAGGGCCAAGGAACGAGCAGTACTTC
D gene: -; V gene: TRBV30; J gene: TRBJ2-3; clone size: -; CDR3 protein: CAWADWSTDTQYF; CDR3 DNA: TGTGCCTGGGCAGACTGGAGCACAGATACGCAGTATTTT
D gene: -; V gene: TRBV4-1; J gene: TRBJ2-4; clone size: -; CDR3 protein: CASSQEGLPQYF; CDR3 DNA: TGCGCCAGCAGCCAAGAGGGACTGCCCCAGTACTTC
D gene: -; V gene: TRBV5-4; J gene: TRBJ1-1; clone size: -; CDR3 protein: CASSGGVGMNTEAFF; CDR3 DNA: TGTGCCAGCAGCGGAGGGGTAGGGATGAACACTGAAGCTTTCTTT
D gene: -; V gene: TRBV27; J gene: TRBJ2-7; clone size: -; CDR3 protein: CASSLSYSVRAEQYF; CDR3 DNA: TGTGCCAGCAGTTTATCGTACTCCGTGAGGGCCGAGCAGTACTTC
D gene: -; V gene: TRBV30; J gene: TRBJ2-2; clone size: -; CDR3 protein: CAWAGYTGELFF; CDR3 DNA: TGTGCCTGGGCGGGGTACACCGGGGAGCTGTTTTTT
D gene: -; V gene: TRBV11-3; J gene: TRBJ2-3; clone size: -; CDR3 protein: CASKRERDTQYF; CDR3 DNA: TGTGCCAGCAAAAGGGAGAGGGATACGCAGTATTTT
D gene: -; V gene: TRBV30; J gene: TRBJ1-3; clone size: once; CDR3 protein: CAWTRPVGSGNTIYF; CDR3 DNA: TGTGCCTGGACGAGGCCGGTTGGCTCTGGAAACACCATATATTTT
D gene: TRBD2; V gene: TRBV6-1; J gene: TRBJ2-3; clone size: -; CDR3 protein: CASERLAGGADTQYF; CDR3 DNA: TGTGCCTCGGAGCGACTAGCGGGAGGGGCAGATACGCAGTATTTT
D gene: -; V gene: TRBV11-3; J gene: TRBJ2-6; clone size: -; CDR3 protein: CASSLDQGGTAGANVLTF; CDR3 DNA: TGTGCCAGCAGCTTAGATCAGGGGGGTACTGCAGGGGCCAACGTCCTGACTTTC